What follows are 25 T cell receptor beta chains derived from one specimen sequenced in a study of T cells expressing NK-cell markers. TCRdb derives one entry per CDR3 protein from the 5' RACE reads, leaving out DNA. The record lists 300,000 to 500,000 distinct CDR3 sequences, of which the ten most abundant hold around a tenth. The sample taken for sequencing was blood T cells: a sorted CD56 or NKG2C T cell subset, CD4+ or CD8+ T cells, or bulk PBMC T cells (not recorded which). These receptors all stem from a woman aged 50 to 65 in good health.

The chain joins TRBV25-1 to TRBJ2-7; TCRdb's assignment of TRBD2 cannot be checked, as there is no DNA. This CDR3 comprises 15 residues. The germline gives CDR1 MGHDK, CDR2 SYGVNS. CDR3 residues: CASSEGDLRLYEQYF.

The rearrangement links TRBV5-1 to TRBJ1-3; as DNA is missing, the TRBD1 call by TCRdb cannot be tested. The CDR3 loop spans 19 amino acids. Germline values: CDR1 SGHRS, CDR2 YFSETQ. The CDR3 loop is CASSLVPTGGPISGNTIYF.

The CDR3 sequence: CSASSLLGIQETQYF. The chain has TRBV20-1 and TRBJ2-5. The CDR3 consists of 15 residues. Per the germline V gene, CDR1 is DFQATT and CDR2 is SNEGSKA (reference sequence).

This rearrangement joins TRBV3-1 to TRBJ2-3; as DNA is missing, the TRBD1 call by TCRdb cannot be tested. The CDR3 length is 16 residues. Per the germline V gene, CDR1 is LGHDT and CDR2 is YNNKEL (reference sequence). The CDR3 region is CASSQPVGPSTDTQYF.

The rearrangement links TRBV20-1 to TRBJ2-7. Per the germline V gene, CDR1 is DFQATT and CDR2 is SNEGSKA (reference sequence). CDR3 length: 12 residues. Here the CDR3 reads CSARGFSYEQYF.

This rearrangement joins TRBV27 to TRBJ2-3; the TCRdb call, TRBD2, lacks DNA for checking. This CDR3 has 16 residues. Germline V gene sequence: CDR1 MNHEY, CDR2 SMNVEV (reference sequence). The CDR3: CASSLSLSGFGHTQYF.

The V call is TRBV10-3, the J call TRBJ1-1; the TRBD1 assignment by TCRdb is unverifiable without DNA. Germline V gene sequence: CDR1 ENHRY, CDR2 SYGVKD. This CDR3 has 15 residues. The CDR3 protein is CAISDLGQEGAEAFF.

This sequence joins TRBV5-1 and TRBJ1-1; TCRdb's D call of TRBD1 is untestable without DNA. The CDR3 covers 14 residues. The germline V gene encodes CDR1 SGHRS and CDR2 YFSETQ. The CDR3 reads CASSLEVLAPRAFF.

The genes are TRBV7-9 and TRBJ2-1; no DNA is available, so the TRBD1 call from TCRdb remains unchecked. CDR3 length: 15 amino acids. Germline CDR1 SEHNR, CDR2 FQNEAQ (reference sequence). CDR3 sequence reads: CASSSGGAEYNEQFF.

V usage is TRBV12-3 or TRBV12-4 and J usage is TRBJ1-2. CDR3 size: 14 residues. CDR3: CASTISVRARGYTF.

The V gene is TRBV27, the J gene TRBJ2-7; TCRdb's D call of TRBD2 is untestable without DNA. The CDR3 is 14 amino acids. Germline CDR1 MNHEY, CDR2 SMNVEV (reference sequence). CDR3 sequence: CASSSAGSSYEQYF.

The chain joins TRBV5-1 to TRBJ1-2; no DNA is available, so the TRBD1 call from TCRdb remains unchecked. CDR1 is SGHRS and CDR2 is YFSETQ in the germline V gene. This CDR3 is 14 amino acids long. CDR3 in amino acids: CASSVQGFNYGYTF.

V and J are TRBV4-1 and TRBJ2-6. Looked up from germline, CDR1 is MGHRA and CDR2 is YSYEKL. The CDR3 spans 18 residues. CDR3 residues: CASSQDRSVHSGANVLTF.

The CDR3 region is CASRVTGGPRNEQFF. The rearrangement joins TRBV12-3 or TRBV12-4 to TRBJ2-1; lacking DNA, the TRBD2 call made by TCRdb goes unchecked. There are 15 residues in the CDR3.

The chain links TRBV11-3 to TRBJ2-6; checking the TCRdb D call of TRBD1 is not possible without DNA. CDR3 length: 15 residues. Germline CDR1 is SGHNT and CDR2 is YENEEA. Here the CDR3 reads CASSRRGSGANVLTF.

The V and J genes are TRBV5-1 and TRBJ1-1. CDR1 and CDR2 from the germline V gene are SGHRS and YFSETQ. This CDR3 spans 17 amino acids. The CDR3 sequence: CASSLLATGGGNTEAFF. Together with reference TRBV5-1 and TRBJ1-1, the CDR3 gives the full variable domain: KAGVTQTPRYLIKTRGQQVTLSCSPISGHRSVSWYQQTPGQGLQFLFEYFSETQRNKGNFPGRFSGRQFSNSRSEMNVSTLELGDSALYLCASSLLATGGGNTEAFFGQGTRLTVV.

The CDR3: CASSRAGTGGANYGYTF. The gene calls are TRBV27 and TRBJ1-2; TCRdb's D call of TRBD1 is untestable without DNA. CDR1 and CDR2 from the germline V gene are MNHEY and SMNVEV (reference sequence). This CDR3 has 17 amino acids.

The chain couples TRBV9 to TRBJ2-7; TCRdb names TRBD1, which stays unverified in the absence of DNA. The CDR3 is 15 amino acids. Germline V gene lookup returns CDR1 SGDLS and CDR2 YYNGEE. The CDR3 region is CASSAGPLGVYEQYF.

CDR3 residues: CSAILAGGLIHQETQYF. This chain links TRBV20-1 with TRBJ2-5; TCRdb gives TRBD2 as the D gene, but with no DNA this cannot be confirmed. Looked up from germline, CDR1 is DFQATT and CDR2 is SNEGSKA (reference sequence). There are 17 residues in the CDR3.

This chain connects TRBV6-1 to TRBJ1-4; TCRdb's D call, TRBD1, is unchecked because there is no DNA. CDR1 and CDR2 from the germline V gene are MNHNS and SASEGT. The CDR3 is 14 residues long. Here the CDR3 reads CASTRASGNEKLFF.

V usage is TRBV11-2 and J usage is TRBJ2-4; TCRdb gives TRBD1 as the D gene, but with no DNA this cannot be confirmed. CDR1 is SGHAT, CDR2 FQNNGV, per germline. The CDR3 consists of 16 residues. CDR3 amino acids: CASSFTLQGAKNIQYF. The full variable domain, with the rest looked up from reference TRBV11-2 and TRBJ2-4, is EAGVAQSPRYKIIEKRQSVAFWCNPISGHATLYWYQQILGQGPKLLIQFQNNGVVDDSQLPKDRFSAERLKGVDSTLKIQPAKLEDSAVYLCASSFTLQGAKNIQYFGAGTRLSVL.

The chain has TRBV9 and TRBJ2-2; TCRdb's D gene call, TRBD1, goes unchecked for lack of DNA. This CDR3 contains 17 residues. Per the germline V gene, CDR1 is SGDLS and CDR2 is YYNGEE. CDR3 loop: CASSVLGQGPSTGELFF.

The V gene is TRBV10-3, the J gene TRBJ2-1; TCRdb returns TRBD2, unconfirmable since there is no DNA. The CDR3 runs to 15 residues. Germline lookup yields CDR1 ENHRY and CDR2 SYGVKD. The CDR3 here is CAISETRRDYNEQFF.

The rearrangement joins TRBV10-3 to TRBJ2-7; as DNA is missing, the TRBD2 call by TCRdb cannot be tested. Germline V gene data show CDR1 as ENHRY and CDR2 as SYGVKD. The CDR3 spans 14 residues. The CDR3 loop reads CAIRNLAGSNEQYF.

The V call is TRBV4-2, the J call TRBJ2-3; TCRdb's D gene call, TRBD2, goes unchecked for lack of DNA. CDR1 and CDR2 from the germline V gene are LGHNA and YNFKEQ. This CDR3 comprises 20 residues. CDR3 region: CASSQDQVAGGPRFTDTQYF.